The present T cell receptor (beta chain) was sequenced within a study of T cell repertoires in cytomegalovirus infection. Study overall: Carrying CMV and the relevant HLA type showed in public TCR beta signatures. Study-wide points: The cumulative frequency of public TCR beta families distinguished individuals who carried CMV together with the relevant HLA. HLA-C-restricted CMV clonotypes gave the most frequent clonotype in two of eight donors.

The CDR3 extends over 14 amino acids. Looked up from germline, CDR1 is MGHDK and CDR2 is SYGVNS. V dropped 8 bases and J dropped 8; count of bases not matched to a gene: 8. MiXCR was run by TCRdb on the reads, yielding one entry per CDR3 protein. This table holds about 830,000 distinct CDR3 sequences, approximately 29% found once. Concerning this clonotype itself: Its antigen is unknown.

This chain uses TRBV25-1 with TRBJ1-6, with TRBD1 matching over 8 bases. The source was cultured CD8+ T cells from PBMCs, collected from culture after CMV antigen stimulation. This receptor was identified in a human donor in good health (CMV status not recorded). Some clones in this sample may be carry-over from other donors' samples. CDR3 residues: CASSDRDRHSPLHF. CDR3 DNA: TGTGCCAGCTCGGACAGGGACCGTCATTCACCCCTCCACTTT.